This T cell receptor (beta chain) was recorded in a study of beta chain features in type 1 diabetes. Study details: The patients were much like the healthy donors in age, gender and cell yields.

Findings and limits, study-wide: It was possible that PCR favored shorter templates, equally so in patients and controls. Among patients with Type 1 diabetes, TCRB CDR3s were moderately but significantly shorter in every one of the four CD4+ subsets.

A single heparinised blood sample, averaging around 120 mL, was obtained per donor. As for this clone: No antigen is known for it.

Unmatched junction bases numbered 8, after V lost 8 bases and J lost 5 bases. From germline, CDR1 is MNHNY and CDR2 SVGAGI (reference sequence). CDR3 size: 13 residues. Investigators reverse transcribed all isolated RNA, so they sequenced expressed TCRB transcripts. This table comes from immunoSEQ multiplex PCR, and its TCRdb copy is limited to in-frame clones, with some not included. The table lists more than 250,000 clones, 13% to 15% of them singletons. Material for sequencing was naive CD4+ T cells from blood. The receptor was derived from a man aged 25-40 years with type 1 diabetes. This chain links TRBV6-6 with TRBJ2-5, with 7 bases lining up with TRBD1. The CDR3 DNA is TGTGCCAGCGGAACGACAGGGCCCGAGACCCAGTACTTC. Protein product: CASGTTGPETQYF.